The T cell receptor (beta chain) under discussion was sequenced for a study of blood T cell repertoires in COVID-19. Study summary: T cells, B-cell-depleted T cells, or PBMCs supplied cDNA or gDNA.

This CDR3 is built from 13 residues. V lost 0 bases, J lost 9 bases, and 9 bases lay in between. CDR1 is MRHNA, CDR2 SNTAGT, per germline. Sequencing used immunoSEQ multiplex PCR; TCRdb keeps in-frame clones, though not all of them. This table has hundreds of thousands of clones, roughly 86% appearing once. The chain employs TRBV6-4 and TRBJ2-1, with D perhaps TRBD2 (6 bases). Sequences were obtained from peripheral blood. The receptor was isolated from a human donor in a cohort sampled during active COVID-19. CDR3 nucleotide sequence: TGTGCCAGCAGTGACTCTAAGGGAGGTGAGCAGTTCTTC. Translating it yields CASSDSKGGEQFF.